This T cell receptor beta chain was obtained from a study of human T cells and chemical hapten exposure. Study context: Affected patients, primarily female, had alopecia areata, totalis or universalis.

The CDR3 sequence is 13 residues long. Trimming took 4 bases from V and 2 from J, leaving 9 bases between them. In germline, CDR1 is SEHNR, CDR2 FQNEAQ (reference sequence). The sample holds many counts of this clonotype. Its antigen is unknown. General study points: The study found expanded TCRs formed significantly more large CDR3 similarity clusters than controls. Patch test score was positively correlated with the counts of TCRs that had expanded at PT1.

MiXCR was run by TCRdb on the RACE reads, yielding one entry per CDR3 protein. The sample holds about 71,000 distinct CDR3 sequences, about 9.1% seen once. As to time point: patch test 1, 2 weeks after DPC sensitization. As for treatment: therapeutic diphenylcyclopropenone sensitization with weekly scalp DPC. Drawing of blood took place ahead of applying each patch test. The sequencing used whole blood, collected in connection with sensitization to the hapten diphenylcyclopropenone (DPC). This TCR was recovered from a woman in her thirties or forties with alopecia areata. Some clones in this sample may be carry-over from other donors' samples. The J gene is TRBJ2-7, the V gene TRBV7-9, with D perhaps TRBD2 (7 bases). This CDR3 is CASSSGGPYEQYF. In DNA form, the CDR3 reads TGTGCCAGCAGCTCGGGGGGCCCCTACGAGCAGTACTTC.